This T cell receptor (beta chain) was recorded in a study of identical twins. General observations from the study: Cord blood's abundant beta clonotypes had fewer insertions, unlike memory repertoires.

In its sample, this clonotype was seen many times. Its antigen is not identified. MiXCR, applied by TCRdb to the 5' RACE reads, yields one record per CDR3 protein. The table has fewer than 650,000 distinct CDR3 sequences, roughly 7.2% seen once. The germline gives CDR1 MDHEN, CDR2 SYDVKM. Trimming cost V 3 bases and J 3 bases, with 9 bases left between them. The CDR3 has 14 residues. The same data also went into a second study, on yellow fever vaccine responses in identical twins.

V usage is TRBV28 and J usage is TRBJ2-1; D unresolved. The sequencing sample was made of PBMCs. The receptor was derived from a young woman in good health. Here the CDR3 reads CASSFWTLYNEQFF. The CDR3 DNA sequence: TGTGCCAGCAGTTTCTGGACCCTCTACAATGAGCAGTTCTTC.